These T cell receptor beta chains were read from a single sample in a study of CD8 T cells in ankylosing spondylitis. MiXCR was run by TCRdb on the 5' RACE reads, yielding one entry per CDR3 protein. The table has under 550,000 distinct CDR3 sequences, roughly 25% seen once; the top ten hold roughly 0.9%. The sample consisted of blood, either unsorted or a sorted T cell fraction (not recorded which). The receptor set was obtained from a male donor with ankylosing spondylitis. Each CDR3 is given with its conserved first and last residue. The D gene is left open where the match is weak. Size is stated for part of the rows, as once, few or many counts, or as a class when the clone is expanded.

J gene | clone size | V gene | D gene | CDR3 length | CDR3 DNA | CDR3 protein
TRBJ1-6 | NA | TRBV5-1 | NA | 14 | TGCGCCAGCAGCTCGGAGCAGAGGAGGTCACCCCTCCACTTT | CASSSEQRRSPLHF
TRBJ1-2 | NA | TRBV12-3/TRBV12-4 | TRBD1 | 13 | TGTGCCAGCAGGCGGCGGACAGGCAGCCCTCACACCTTC | CASRRRTGSPHTF
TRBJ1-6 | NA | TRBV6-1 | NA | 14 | TGTGCCAGCACCCTTGAGCAGAGGGGGTCACCCCTCCACTTT | CASTLEQRGSPLHF
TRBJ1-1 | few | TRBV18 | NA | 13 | TGTGCCAGCTCACCAACGGGTTTGCCTGAAGCTTTCTTT | CASSPTGLPEAFF
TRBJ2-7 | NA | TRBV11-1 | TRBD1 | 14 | TGTGCCAGCAGCATTGACAGGGCCCAGGGCGAGCAGTACTTC | CASSIDRAQGEQYF
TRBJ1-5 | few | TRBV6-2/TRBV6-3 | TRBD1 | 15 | TGTGCCAGCAGTAACGGACAGGGGGTGAATCAGCCCCAGCATTTT | CASSNGQGVNQPQHF
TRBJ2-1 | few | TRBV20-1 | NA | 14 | TGCAGTGCTAGGAGGGGTGTAGTATACAATGAGCAGTTCTTC | CSARRGVVYNEQFF
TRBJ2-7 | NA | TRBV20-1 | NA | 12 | TGCAGTGCCCGGCCAGCGGATTACGAGCAGTACTTC | CSARPADYEQYF
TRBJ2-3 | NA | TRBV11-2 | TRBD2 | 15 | TGTGCCAGCAGCCCCTTAGCGGGAGGGTACGATACGCAGTATTTT | CASSPLAGGYDTQYF
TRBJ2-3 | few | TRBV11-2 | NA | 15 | TGTGCCAGCAGCCCCGGACGGATCAGCACAGATACGCAGTATTTT | CASSPGRISTDTQYF
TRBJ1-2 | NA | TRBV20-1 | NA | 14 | TGCAGTGCTTTAGACAGCTCCACCAACTATGGCTACACCTTC | CSALDSSTNYGYTF
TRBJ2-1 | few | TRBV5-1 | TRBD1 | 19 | TGCGCCAGCAGCTTGAGGATCCGGGACAGCTATTATTCCTACAATGAGCAGTTCTTC | CASSLRIRDSYYSYNEQFF
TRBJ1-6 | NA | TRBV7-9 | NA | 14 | TGTGCCAGCAGTCCGGGGAGGGCCAACTCACCCCTCCACTTT | CASSPGRANSPLHF
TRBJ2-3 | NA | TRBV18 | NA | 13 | TGTGCCAGCTTGGGGGTTGGCGGAGCCTCCGAGTATTTT | CASLGVGGASEYF
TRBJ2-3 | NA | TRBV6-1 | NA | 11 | TGTGCCAGCAGTGAGTGGGATACGCAGTATTTT | CASSEWDTQYF
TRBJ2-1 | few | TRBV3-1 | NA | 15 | TGTGCCAGCAGCCAAGTCAGGGGCTCCTACAATGAGCAGTTCTTC | CASSQVRGSYNEQFF
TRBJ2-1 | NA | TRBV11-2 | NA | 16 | TGTGCCAGCAGCACACGACCCGAAAAAACCTACAATGAGCAGTTCTTC | CASSTRPEKTYNEQFF
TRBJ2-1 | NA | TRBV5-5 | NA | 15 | TGTGCCAGCAGACCCGGACAGAGCTCCTACAATGAGCAGTTCTTC | CASRPGQSSYNEQFF
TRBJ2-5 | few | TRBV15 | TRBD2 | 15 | TGTGCCACCAGCAGGGGACTAGCGGGAACGGAGACCCAGTACTTC | CATSRGLAGTETQYF
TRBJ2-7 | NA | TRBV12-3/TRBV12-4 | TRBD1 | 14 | TGTGCCAGCAGAAAGACAGGGCTCGCCTACGAGCAGTACTTC | CASRKTGLAYEQYF
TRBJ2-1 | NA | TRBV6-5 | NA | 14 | TGTGCCAGCAGTTACTCATGGGGAGCGGATGAGCAGTTCTTC | CASSYSWGADEQFF
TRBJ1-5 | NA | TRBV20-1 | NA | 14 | TGCAGTGTCCCCGAGGGGTTGTACAATCAGCCCCAGCATTTT | CSVPEGLYNQPQHF
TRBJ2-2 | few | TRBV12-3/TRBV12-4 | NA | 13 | TGTGCCAATCCGCGAGGGAACACCGGGGAGCTGTTTTTT | CANPRGNTGELFF
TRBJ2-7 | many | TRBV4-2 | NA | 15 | TGTGCCAGCAGCCAAGATCAGGGGATGACCTACGAGCAGTACTTC | CASSQDQGMTYEQYF
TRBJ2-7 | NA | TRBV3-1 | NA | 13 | TGTGCCAGCAGCACTATGAGGGGGGTGGAGCAGTACTTC | CASSTMRGVEQYF
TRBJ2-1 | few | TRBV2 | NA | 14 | TGTGCCAGCAGCGGAGCCACCTCCTACAATGAGCAGTTCTTC | CASSGATSYNEQFF
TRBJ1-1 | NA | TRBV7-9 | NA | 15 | TGTGCCAGCAGCTCCCAGCCGCAGGGACACACTGAAGCTTTCTTT | CASSSQPQGHTEAFF
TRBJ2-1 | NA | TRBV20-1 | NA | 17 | TGCAGTGCTCACTCCAGGGTCGGTAGCGGTTCCTACAATGAGCAGTTCTTC | CSAHSRVGSGSYNEQFF
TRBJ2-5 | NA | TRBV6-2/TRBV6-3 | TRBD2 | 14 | TGTGCCAGCAGTTCCCGGACTAGCTCCGAGACCCAGTACTTC | CASSSRTSSETQYF
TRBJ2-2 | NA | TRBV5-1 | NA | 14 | TGCGCCAGCAGGGGGGACCCGAACACCGGGGAGCTGTTTTTT | CASRGDPNTGELFF
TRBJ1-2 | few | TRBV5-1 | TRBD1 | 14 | TGCGCCAGCAGCTTTTCCGGGACAGACTATGGCTACACCTTC | CASSFSGTDYGYTF
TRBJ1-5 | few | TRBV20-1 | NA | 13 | TGCAGTGCTAGAGTGGGGGGAAATCAGCCCCAGCATTTT | CSARVGGNQPQHF
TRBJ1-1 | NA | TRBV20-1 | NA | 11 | TGCAGTGCTAGACGGGCTAGGGATGCTTTCTTT | CSARRARDAFF
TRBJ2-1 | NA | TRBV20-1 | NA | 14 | TGCAGTGCCCGGGACTCGAGCTCCTACAATGAGCAGTTCTTC | CSARDSSSYNEQFF
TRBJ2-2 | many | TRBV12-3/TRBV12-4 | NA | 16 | TGTGCCAGCAGCCCTCGGAGGAGGAGCCTCCCCGGGGAGCTGTTTTTT | CASSPRRRSLPGELFF
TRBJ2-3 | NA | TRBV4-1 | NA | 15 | TGCGCCAGCAGCCTCCGAGTAGCGAGCACAGATACGCAGTATTTT | CASSLRVASTDTQYF